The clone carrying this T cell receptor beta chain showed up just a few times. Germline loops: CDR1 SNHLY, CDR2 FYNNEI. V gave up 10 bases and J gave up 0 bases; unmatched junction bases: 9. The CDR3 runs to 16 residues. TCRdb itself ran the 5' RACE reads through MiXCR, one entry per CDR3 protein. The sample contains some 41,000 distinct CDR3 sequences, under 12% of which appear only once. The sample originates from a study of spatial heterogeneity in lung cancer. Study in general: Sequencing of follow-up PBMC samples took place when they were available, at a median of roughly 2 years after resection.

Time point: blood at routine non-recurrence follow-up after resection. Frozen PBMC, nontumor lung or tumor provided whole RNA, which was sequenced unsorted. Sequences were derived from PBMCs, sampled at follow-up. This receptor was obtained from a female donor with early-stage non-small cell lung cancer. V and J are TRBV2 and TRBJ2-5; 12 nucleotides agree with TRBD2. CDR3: CATLLLAGGNQETQYF. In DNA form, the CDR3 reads TGTGCCACCCTACTACTAGCGGGGGGCAACCAAGAGACCCAGTACTTC.